Below are 3 T cell receptor beta chains sequenced from a single sample in a study of neoadjuvant anti-PD-1 for oral cavity cancer. Profiled with immunoSEQ multiplex PCR; TCRdb holds only in-frame clones, not every one. This table has over 11,000 clones, less than 85% appearing once. Time point here: after neoadjuvant nivolumab, at surgical resection. The specimen was PBMCs, collected after nivolumab (anti-PD-1) treatment. These receptors were taken from a person between 35 and 79 years old with oral cavity squamous cell carcinoma.

V is TRBV23-1 and J is TRBJ1-5; TRBD1 matches at 7 bases. TRBV23-1 is filed as an ORF, its function uncertain. With 10 bases clipped from V and 3 bases from J, the junction kept 9 bases outside the gene matches. The CDR3 sequence is 14 residues long. The CDR3 DNA follows: TGCGCCACGGTACAGGGGTTAGCCAATCAGCCCCAGCATTTT. As protein: CATVQGLANQPQHF.

The gene calls are TRBV6-5 and TRBJ2-1, with 8 bases that match TRBD1. The CDR3 is made up of 14 amino acids. Germline trimming cut 6 bases from V and 4 bases from J; bases unmatched to any gene: 5. The germline CDR1 and CDR2 sequences are MNHEY and SVGAGI. CDR3 nucleotides: TGTGCCAGCAGCGACCGACAGGGGTACAATGAGCAGTTCTTC. This encodes CASSDRQGYNEQFF.

The chain carries TRBV4-1 and TRBJ2-3, with no clear D. Germline V gene sequence: CDR1 MGHRA, CDR2 YSYEKL. V lost 0 bases and J lost 1, with 2 bases in between. The CDR3 contains 13 residues. CDR3 nucleotide sequence: TGCGCCAGCAGCCAAGAGGGCACAGATACGCAGTATTTT. This sequence encodes CASSQEGTDTQYF.